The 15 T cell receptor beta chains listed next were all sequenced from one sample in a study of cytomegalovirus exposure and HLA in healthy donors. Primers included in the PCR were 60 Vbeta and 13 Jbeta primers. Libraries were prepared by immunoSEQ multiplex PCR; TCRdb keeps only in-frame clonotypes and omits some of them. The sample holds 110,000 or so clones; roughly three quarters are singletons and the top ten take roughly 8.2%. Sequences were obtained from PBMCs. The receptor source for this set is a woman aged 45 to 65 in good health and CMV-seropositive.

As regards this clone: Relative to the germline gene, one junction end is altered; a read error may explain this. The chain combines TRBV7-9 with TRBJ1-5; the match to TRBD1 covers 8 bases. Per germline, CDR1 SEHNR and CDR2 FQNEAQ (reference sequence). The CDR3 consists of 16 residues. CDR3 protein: CSSSFTGTGRNQPQHF. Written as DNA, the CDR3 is TGTTCCAGCAGCTTCACCGGGACAGGACGCAATCAGCCCCAGCATTTT.

DNA for the CDR3: TGTGCCAGCAGCTTGGACAGGGGTCCCTGGGGGGAGCTGTTTTTT. Translated: CASSLDRGPWGELFF. V is TRBV7-2 and J is TRBJ2-2; TRBD1 matches 9 bases. V trimming: 3 bases; J trimming: 8 bases; junction bases outside the gene matches: 7. The V gene's germline CDR1 is SGHTA and CDR2 FQGNSA. This CDR3 has 15 amino acids.

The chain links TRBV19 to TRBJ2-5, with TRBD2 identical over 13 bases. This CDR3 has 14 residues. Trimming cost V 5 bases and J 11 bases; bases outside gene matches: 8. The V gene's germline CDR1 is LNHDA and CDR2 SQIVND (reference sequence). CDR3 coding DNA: TGTGCCAGTAGTTCCCCCGGACTAGCGGGGGAGCAGTACTTC. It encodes CASSSPGLAGEQYF.

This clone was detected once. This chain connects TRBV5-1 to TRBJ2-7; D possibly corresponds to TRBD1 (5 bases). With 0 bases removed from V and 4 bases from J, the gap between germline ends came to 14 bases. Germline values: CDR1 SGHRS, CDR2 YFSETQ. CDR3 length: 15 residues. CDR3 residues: CASSLARGTAYEQYF. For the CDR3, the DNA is TGCGCCAGCAGCTTGGCAAGGGGAACGGCTTACGAGCAGTACTTC.

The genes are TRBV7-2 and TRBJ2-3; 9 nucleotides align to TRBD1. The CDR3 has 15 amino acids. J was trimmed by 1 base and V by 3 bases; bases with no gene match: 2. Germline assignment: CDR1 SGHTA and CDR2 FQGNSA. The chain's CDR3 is CASSFRDRGTDTQYF. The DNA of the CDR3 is TGTGCCAGCAGCTTCCGGGACAGGGGCACAGATACGCAGTATTTT.

CDR3 region: CASSQSQGAGEQYF. The CDR3 nucleotides are TGCGCCAGCAGTCAATCCCAGGGGGCGGGCGAGCAGTACTTC. This sequence joins TRBV23-1 and TRBJ2-7, with TRBD1 matching 8 bases. Being an ORF, TRBV23-1 has a function that is uncertain. CDR3 size: 14 residues. Trimming at V came to 0 bases and at J to 6 bases, leaving 4 bases not matched to a gene.

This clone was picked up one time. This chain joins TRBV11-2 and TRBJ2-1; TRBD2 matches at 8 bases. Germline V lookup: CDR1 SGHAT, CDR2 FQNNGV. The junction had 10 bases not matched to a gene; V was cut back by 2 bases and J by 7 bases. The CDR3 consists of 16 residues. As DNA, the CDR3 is TGTGCCAGCAGCTTAAACGGGGGGGCCGGGCCGAATGAGCAGTTCTTC. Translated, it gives CASSLNGGAGPNEQFF.

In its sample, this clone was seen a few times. This chain's CDR3 is CASGSRGLNDEQFF. In DNA, the CDR3 is TGTGCCAGCGGGTCCCGGGGACTCAACGATGAGCAGTTCTTC. The V call is TRBV5-4, the J call TRBJ2-1, with D perhaps TRBD2 (6 bases). Trimming pared 7 bases from V and 8 bases from J, leaving 19 bases between. Germline V lookup: CDR1 SGHNT, CDR2 YYREEE (reference sequence). CDR3 length equals 14 residues.

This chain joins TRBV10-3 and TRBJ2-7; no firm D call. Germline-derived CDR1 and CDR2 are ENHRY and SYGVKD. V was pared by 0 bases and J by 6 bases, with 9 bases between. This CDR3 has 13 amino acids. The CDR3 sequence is CAISESTGGEQYF. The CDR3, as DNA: TGTGCCATCAGTGAGTCGACCGGCGGCGAGCAGTACTTC.

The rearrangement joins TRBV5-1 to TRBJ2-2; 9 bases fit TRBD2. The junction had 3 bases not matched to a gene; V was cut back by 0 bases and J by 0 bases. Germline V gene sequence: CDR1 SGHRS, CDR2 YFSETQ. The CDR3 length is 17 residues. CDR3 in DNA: TGCGCCAGCAGCTTGGAGCCTAGCGGGGCGAACACCGGGGAGCTGTTTTTT. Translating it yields CASSLEPSGANTGELFF.

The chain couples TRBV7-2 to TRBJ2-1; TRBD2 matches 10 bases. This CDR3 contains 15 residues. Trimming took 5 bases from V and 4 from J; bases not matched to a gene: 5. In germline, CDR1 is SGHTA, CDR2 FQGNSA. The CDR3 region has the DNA TGTGCCAGCAGCGCGCTAGCGGGAGAGTACAATGAGCAGTTCTTC. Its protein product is CASSALAGEYNEQFF.

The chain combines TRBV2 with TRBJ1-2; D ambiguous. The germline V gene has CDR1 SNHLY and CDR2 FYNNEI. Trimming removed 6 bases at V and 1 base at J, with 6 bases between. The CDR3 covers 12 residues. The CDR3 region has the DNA TGTGCCAGCAGCGCGGTTAACTATGGCTACACCTTC. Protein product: CASSAVNYGYTF.

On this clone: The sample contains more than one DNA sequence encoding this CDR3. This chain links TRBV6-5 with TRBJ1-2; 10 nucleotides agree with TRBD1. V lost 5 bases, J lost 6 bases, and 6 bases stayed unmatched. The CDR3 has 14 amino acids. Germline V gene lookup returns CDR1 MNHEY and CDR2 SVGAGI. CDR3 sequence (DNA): TGTGCCAGCAGTCGACAGGGGGCGAGGGATGGCTACACCTTC. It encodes CASSRQGARDGYTF.

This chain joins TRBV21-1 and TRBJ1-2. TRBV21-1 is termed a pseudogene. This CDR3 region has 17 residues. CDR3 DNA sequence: TGTGCCAGCAGCAAATCCCCAAAAGAGGACTCTGTCTATGGCTACACCTTC. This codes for CASSKSPKEDSVYGYTF.

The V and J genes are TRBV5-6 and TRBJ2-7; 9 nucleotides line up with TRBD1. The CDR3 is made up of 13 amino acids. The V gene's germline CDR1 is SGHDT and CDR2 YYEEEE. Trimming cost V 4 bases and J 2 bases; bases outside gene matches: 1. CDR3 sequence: CASSRQGAYEQYF. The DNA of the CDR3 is TGTGCCAGCAGCCGACAGGGGGCCTACGAGCAGTACTTC.